The 20 T cell receptor beta chains below come from one sample, sequenced in a study of cytomegalovirus exposure and HLA in healthy donors. With 60 Vbeta and 13 Jbeta primers, the PCR was carried out. Sequencing used immunoSEQ multiplex PCR; TCRdb keeps in-frame clones, though not all of them. Of just under 65,000 clones in the sample, around three quarters are singletons; the top ten hold approximately 4.2%. Material for sequencing was PBMCs. The receptors here all came from a woman aged 25 to 39 in good health and CMV-seronegative.

This chain connects TRBV7-9 to TRBJ1-1; the match to TRBD1 covers 9 bases. V gave up 6 bases and J gave up 3 bases; unmatched junction bases: 5. CDR1 is SEHNR and CDR2 is FQNEAQ in the germline V gene (reference sequence). The CDR3 consists of 14 residues. CDR3 in amino acids: CASRSTGGDTEAFF. The CDR3 coding sequence is TGTGCCAGCAGATCGACAGGGGGGGACACTGAAGCTTTCTTT.

The J gene is TRBJ2-4, the V gene TRBV30; TRBD2 aligns across 7 bases. Germline V lookup: CDR1 GTSNPN, CDR2 SVGIG (reference sequence). V trimming: 8 bases; J trimming: 6 bases; junction bases outside the gene matches: 10. The CDR3 contains 13 residues. CDR3 loop: CATSGPGGNIQYF. The CDR3, as DNA: TGTGCCACTTCGGGGCCGGGGGGAAACATTCAGTACTTC.

This clone was counted once. V is TRBV6-5 and J is TRBJ1-1, with D unclear. The CDR3 covers 13 residues. V lost 0 bases, J lost 2 bases, and 4 bases lay in between. The germline V gene encodes CDR1 MNHEY and CDR2 SVGAGI. The CDR3 spells CASSYSINTEAFF. The CDR3 DNA reads as TGTGCCAGCAGTTACTCTATTAACACTGAAGCTTTCTTT.

This chain joins TRBV25-1 and TRBJ2-5, with 9 bases identical to TRBD1. Unmatched junction bases numbered 4, after V lost 5 bases and J lost 0 bases. This CDR3 is built from 15 residues. Germline assignment: CDR1 MGHDK and CDR2 SYGVNS. CDR3 loop: CASSSGQGNQETQYF. The DNA of the CDR3 is TGTGCCAGCAGTTCGGGACAGGGCAACCAAGAGACCCAGTACTTC.

The rearrangement joins TRBV5-4 to TRBJ1-1; no clear D. This CDR3 comprises 13 residues. Trimming pared 0 bases from V and 1 base from J, leaving 4 bases between. Germline V gene data show CDR1 as SGHNT and CDR2 as YYREEE (reference sequence). In DNA, the CDR3 is TGTGCCAGCAGCTTGGGAGGGAACACTGAAGCTTTCTTT. Amino acids: CASSLGGNTEAFF.

The rearrangement links TRBV14 to TRBJ1-6; tentative D call: TRBD1 (5 bases). In germline, CDR1 is SGHDN, CDR2 FVKESK. Trimming cost V 1 base and J 8 bases, with 18 bases left between them. This CDR3 contains 17 residues. This CDR3 reads CASSQVSRAGRHSPLHF. In nucleotides, the CDR3 is TGTGCCAGCAGCCAAGTTTCCAGGGCGGGACGCCATTCACCCCTCCACTTT.

The J gene is TRBJ2-7, the V gene TRBV30; 9 bases are shared with TRBD1. Germline CDR1 is GTSNPN and CDR2 is SVGIG (reference sequence). The CDR3 is 13 residues long. Losses at the gene ends were 5 bases for V and 6 bases for J; bases not matched to a gene: 8. This chain's CDR3 is CAWLGTGSREQYF. The CDR3, as DNA: TGTGCCTGGTTAGGGACAGGGAGCCGCGAGCAGTACTTC.

The J gene is TRBJ1-2, the V gene TRBV7-9; perhaps TRBD1 as D (6 bases). Germline lookup yields CDR1 SEHNR and CDR2 FQNEAQ (reference sequence). The CDR3 loop spans 14 amino acids. V lost 7 bases, J lost 3 bases, and 15 bases lay in between. The DNA of the CDR3 is TGTGCCAGCACCATAAGGACAGACTACTATGGCTACACCTTC. It codes for CASTIRTDYYGYTF. Full variable domain (remainder filled in from reference TRBV7-9 and TRBJ1-2): DTGVSQNPRHKITKRGQNVTFRCDPISEHNRLYWYRQTLGQGPEFLTYFQNEAQLEKSRLLSDRFSAERPKGSFSTLEIQRTEQGDSAMYLCASTIRTDYYGYTFGSGTRLTVV.

The chain uses TRBV29-1 and TRBJ1-2, with 7 positions matching TRBD1. V gave up 3 bases and J gave up 4 bases; unmatched junction bases: 5. The CDR3 runs 13 residues. Germline V gene sequence: CDR1 SQVTM, CDR2 ANQGSEA. The CDR3 is CSVDTGTAYGYTF. Here the CDR3 DNA reads TGCAGCGTTGATACCGGGACAGCCTATGGCTACACCTTC.

The chain joins TRBV5-4 to TRBJ1-2; the D gene is possibly TRBD1 (5 bases). V lost 2 bases and J 4 bases, leaving 12 bases between the germline ends. There are 14 residues in the CDR3. Germline V CDR1 and CDR2: SGHNT, YYREEE (reference sequence). The CDR3 protein is CASSFEGVSYGYTF. CDR3 in DNA: TGTGCCAGCAGCTTCGAAGGGGTGAGCTATGGCTACACCTTC.

The chain recombines TRBV9 with TRBJ2-5; 11 nucleotides line up with TRBD1. The CDR3 covers 16 residues. Losses at the gene ends were 3 bases for V and 5 bases for J; bases not matched to a gene: 9. CDR1 is SGDLS, CDR2 YYNGEE, per germline. CDR3 sequence: CASSATGTGGKETQYF. The DNA for the CDR3 is TGTGCCAGCAGCGCAACCGGGACAGGGGGAAAGGAGACCCAGTACTTC. Based on the CDR3 plus reference TRBV9 and TRBJ2-5, the full variable domain is DSGVTQTPKHLITATGQRVTLRCSPRSGDLSVYWYQQSLDQGLQFLIQYYNGEERAKGNILERFSAQQFPDLHSELNLSSLELGDSALYFCASSATGTGGKETQYFGPGTRLLVL.

There are a few counts of this clone. This rearrangement joins TRBV2 to TRBJ2-5; D is perhaps TRBD2 (5 bases). The CDR3 sequence is 14 residues long. V lost 7 bases, J lost 1 base, and 13 bases lay in between. Germline loops: CDR1 SNHLY, CDR2 FYNNEI. CDR3 DNA: TGTGCCAGCACCTTGAACGGACTCCAAGAGACCCAGTACTTC. Protein sequence: CASTLNGLQETQYF.

The V call is TRBV27, the J call TRBJ2-3; D uncertain. Trimming shortened V by 0 bases and J by 4 bases, and 8 bases separated the two germline ends. The CDR3 loop spans 14 amino acids. Germline CDR1 is MNHEY and CDR2 is SMNVEV (reference sequence). Here the CDR3 DNA reads TGTGCCAGCAGTTTATCACCCCGAGCAGATACGCAGTATTTT. Translated, it gives CASSLSPRADTQYF.

For this clone: Other DNA sequences within the sample encode an identical CDR3. The chain is built from TRBV6-5 and TRBJ2-1, with D possibly TRBD1 on 7 matching bases. V dropped 0 bases and J dropped 4 bases, with 10 bases sitting between them. There are 15 residues in the CDR3. Germline CDR1 is MNHEY and CDR2 is SVGAGI. In nucleotides, the CDR3 is TGTGCCAGCAGTTACTCGGCAGGGGGGTACAATGAGCAGTTCTTC. It specifies CASSYSAGGYNEQFF.

The genes are TRBV6-5 and TRBJ1-5, with a tentative D call TRBD1 (5 bases). The V end lost 0 bases, the J end lost 11 bases, and 8 bases lay between the germline ends. Per germline, CDR1 MNHEY and CDR2 SVGAGI. This CDR3 is 12 amino acids long. The CDR3 DNA sequence: TGTGCCAGCAGTTACTCAAGGGGCTCCCAGCATTTT. As protein: CASSYSRGSQHF.

The chain is built from TRBV7-2 and TRBJ1-1, with D hard to call. This CDR3 has 14 residues. CDR1 is SGHTA, CDR2 FQGNSA, per germline. The germline V and J ends were trimmed by 1 base and 0 bases, with 6 bases remaining between them. The CDR3 loop is CASSLVSVNTEAFF. The DNA for the CDR3 is TGTGCCAGCAGCTTAGTGTCAGTGAACACTGAAGCTTTCTTT. Variable domain in full (rest from reference TRBV7-2 and TRBJ1-1): GAGVSQSPSNKVTEKGKDVELRCDPISGHTALYWYRQSLGQGLEFLIYFQGNSAPDKSGLPSDRFSAERTGGSVSTLTIQRTQQEDSAVYLCASSLVSVNTEAFFGQGTRLTVV.

The chain links TRBV25-1 to TRBJ1-6; D is unresolved. Trimming removed 0 bases from V and 10 bases from J, with 16 bases in between. Germline V gene data show CDR1 as MGHDK and CDR2 as SYGVNS. The CDR3 loop spans 16 amino acids. This chain's CDR3 is CASSEYQGGGRSPLHF. The DNA of the CDR3 is TGTGCCAGCAGTGAATATCAAGGCGGAGGGAGATCACCCCTCCACTTT.

The genes are TRBV27 and TRBJ1-2; D is possibly TRBD1 (6 bases). This CDR3 comprises 11 residues. Germline loops: CDR1 MNHEY, CDR2 SMNVEV (reference sequence). Trimming pared 5 bases from V and 8 bases from J, leaving 9 bases between. Here the CDR3 reads CASSGGRGYTF. CDR3 DNA: TGTGCCAGCAGTGGGGGCCGGGGCTACACCTTC.

This clone was seen a handful of times. The V gene is TRBV2, the J gene TRBJ2-7, with 14 bases identical to TRBD2. The CDR3 extends over 16 amino acids. Trimming took 6 bases from V and 3 from J; bases not matched to a gene: 7. Per germline, CDR1 SNHLY and CDR2 FYNNEI. In DNA form, the CDR3 reads TGTGCCAGCAGGCCGGGACTAGCGGGAGTAGGCTACGAGCAGTACTTC. This codes for CASRPGLAGVGYEQYF.

The V call is TRBV20-1, the J call TRBJ2-7, with D unclear. The ends were cut back, 7 bases at V and 3 bases at J, with 10 bases in the middle. This CDR3 contains 11 residues. Germline V gene data show CDR1 as DFQATT and CDR2 as SNEGSKA (reference sequence). The CDR3, as DNA: TGCAGTGGTTCGGGTGACTACGAGCAGTACTTC. This sequence encodes CSGSGDYEQYF.